Listed below are T cell receptor beta chains from one sample, sequenced in a study of PD-L1 blockade in urothelial cancer. TCRdb's table, derived via immunoSEQ multiplex PCR, lists solely in-frame clones and lacks some. The table has fewer than 30,000 clones, 80% to 90% seen once. Sample: PBMCs, taken around atezolizumab (anti-PD-L1) treatment. The source of these receptors is a man aged 70 or older with urothelial cancer. Each CDR3 is given with its conserved first and last residue. The D gene is left open where the match is weak. The size entry is marked missing in some rows and otherwise reads once, few, many or a size class.

D,J,size,V,DNA,CDR3
TRBD2,TRBJ2-3,.,TRBV28,TGTGCCAGCAGAGACTATGGCGGGAGGGGGGATACGCAGTATTTT,CASRDYGGRGDTQYF
.,TRBJ2-7,.,TRBV7-3,TGTGCCAGCAGCGCTGGGGGAGGCGAGTCCGAGCAGTACTTC,CASSAGGGESEQYF
.,TRBJ2-7,.,TRBV5-8,TGTGCCAGCAGCTCCCGGGACTTTTACGAGCAGTACTTC,CASSSRDFYEQYF
.,TRBJ2-7,.,TRBV21-1,TGTGCCAGCAGCAGGCGGACGGGGGAATTGCCTCGCTCCTACGAGCAGTACTTC,CASSRRTGELPRSYEQYF
TRBD1,TRBJ2-3,few,TRBV4-1,TGCGCCAGCAGCCAAGGGACAGGGGCGCAGTATTTT,CASSQGTGAQYF
.,TRBJ2-2,.,TRBV18,TGTGCCAGCTCGGGGGCTAGCGGAGGGAACACCGGGGAGCTGTTTTTT,CASSGASGGNTGELFF
.,TRBJ1-1,.,TRBV7-9,TGTGCCAGCAGCAGAGAGGTCCCGATGAACACTGAAGCTTTCTTT,CASSREVPMNTEAFF
.,TRBJ2-5,.,TRBV27,TGTGCCAGCAGTTTCCAGTTTTCATCTTTGTACTTC,CASSFQFSSLYF
TRBD1,TRBJ1-2,.,TRBV10-3,TGTGCCATCAGTGAGCTTGGAGGGGGGTGGACAGGGCCTGCGGCTGGCTACACCTTC,CAISELGGGWTGPAAGYTF
.,TRBJ2-3,.,TRBV7-2,TGTGCCAGCAGCTTAATCCCCTATACGCAGTATTTT,CASSLIPYTQYF
.,TRBJ2-7,.,TRBV6-5,TGTGCCAGCAGCAGGGGGGCAGGGATCTACGAGCAGTACTTC,CASSRGAGIYEQYF
TRBD1,TRBJ1-2,.,TRBV19,TGTGCCAGTGGGACAGGGGGGTACTATGGCTACACCTTC,CASGTGGYYGYTF
.,TRBJ1-1,.,TRBV9,TGTGCCAGCAGCGTAGAGGCGGACAGACCGAACACTGAAGCTTTCTTT,CASSVEADRPNTEAFF
TRBD2,TRBJ2-2,.,TRBV5-1,TGCGCCAGCAGTTACATAGCGGGAGGAATCGGGGAGCTGTTTTTT,CASSYIAGGIGELFF
.,TRBJ2-5,.,TRBV6-1,TGTGCCAGCAGTGAAGCGAGGTTTGGCAGGGGCGGGGAGACCCAGTACTTC,CASSEARFGRGGETQYF
TRBD1,TRBJ1-4,.,TRBV7-9,TGTGCCAGCAGCTACGGGACAGGGCTTAATGAAAAACTGTTTTTT,CASSYGTGLNEKLFF
.,TRBJ1-1,.,TRBV15,TGTGCCACCAGCAGAGATCAACAGAACACTGAAGCTTTCTTT,CATSRDQQNTEAFF
TRBD2,TRBJ2-4,.,TRBV18,TGTGCCAGCTCACCAGTGGGAGGGCCCTGGGCCAAAAACATTCAGTACTTC,CASSPVGGPWAKNIQYF
.,TRBJ1-1,.,TRBV27,TGTGCCAGCAGCCACGGGTCTGTGAGCACTGAAGCTTTCTTT,CASSHGSVSTEAFF
.,TRBJ2-5,.,TRBV7-2,TGTGCCAGCAGCTTGCAGGGCCGGGTAGAGACCCAGTACTTC,CASSLQGRVETQYF
.,TRBJ2-7,.,TRBV11-2,TGTGCCAGCAGTTATATTAATATCGGCGAGCAGTACTTC,CASSYINIGEQYF
.,TRBJ2-3,.,TRBV5-1,TGCGCCAGCAGCTTGGGACAGAGCACAGATACGCAGTATTTT,CASSLGQSTDTQYF
.,TRBJ2-1,.,TRBV7-9,TGTGCCAGCAGCTTAGCGGGAGGCTTCAATGAGCAGTTCTTC,CASSLAGGFNEQFF
TRBD1,TRBJ1-5,.,TRBV2,TGTGCCAGCAGAGGGGACAGGAGAAATCAGCCCCAGCATTTT,CASRGDRRNQPQHF